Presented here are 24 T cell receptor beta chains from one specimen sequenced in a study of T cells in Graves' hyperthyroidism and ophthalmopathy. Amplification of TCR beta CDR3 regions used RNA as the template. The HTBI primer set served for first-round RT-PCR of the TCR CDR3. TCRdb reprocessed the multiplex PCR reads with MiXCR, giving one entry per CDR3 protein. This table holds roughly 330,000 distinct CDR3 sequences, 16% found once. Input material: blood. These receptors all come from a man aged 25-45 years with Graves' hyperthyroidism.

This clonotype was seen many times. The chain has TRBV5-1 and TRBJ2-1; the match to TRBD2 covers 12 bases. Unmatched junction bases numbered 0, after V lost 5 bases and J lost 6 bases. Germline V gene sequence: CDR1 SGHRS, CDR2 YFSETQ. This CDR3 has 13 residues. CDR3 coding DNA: TGCGCCAGCAGACTAGCGGGAGGCAATGAGCAGTTCTTC. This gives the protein CASRLAGGNEQFF.

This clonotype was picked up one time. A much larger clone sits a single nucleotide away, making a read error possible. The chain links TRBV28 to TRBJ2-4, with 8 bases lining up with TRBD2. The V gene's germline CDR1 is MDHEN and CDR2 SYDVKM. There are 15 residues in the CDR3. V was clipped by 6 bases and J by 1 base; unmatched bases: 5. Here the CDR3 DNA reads TGTGCCAGCAGCAGTAGCGGGAAGGCCAAAAACATTCAGTACTTC. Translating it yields CASSSSGKAKNIQYF.

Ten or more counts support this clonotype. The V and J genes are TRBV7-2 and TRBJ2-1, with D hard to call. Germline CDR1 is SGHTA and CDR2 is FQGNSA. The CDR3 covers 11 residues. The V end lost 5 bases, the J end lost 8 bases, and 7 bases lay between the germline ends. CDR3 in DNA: TGTGCCAGCAGCCCCAAGGATGAGCAGTTCTTC. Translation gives CASSPKDEQFF.

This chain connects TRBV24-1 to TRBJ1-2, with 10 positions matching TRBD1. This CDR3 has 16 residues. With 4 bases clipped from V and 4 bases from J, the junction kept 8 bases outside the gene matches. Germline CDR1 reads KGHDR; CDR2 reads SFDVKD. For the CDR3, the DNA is TGTGCCACCAGTGACGTCCGGGACAGGGGTAGCTATGGCTACACCTTC. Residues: CATSDVRDRGSYGYTF.

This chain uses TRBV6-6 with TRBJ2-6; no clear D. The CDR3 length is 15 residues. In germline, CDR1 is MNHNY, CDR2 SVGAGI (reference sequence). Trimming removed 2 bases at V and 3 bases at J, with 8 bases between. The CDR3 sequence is CASSYTLGGANVLTF. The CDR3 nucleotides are TGTGCCAGCAGTTACACACTTGGTGGGGCCAACGTCCTGACTTTC.

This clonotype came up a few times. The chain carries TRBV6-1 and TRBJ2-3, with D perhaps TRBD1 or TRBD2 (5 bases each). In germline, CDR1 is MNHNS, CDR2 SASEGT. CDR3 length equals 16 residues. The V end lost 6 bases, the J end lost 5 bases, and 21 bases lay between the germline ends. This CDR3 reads CASSFDIEGQGDTQYF. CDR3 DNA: TGTGCCAGCAGCTTCGACATAGAGGGCCAGGGAGATACGCAGTATTTT.

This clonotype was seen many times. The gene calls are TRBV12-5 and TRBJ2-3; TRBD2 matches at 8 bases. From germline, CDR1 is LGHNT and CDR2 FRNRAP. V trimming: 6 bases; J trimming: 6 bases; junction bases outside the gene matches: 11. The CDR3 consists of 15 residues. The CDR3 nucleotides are TGTGCTAGTGGCGATAAGGGACGCGGGAGGGATACGCAGTATTTT. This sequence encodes CASGDKGRGRDTQYF.

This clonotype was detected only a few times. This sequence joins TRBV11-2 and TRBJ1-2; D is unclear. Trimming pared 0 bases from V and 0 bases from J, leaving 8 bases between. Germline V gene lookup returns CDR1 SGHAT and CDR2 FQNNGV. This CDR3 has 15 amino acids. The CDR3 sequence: CASSLESSANYGYTF. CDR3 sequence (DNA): TGTGCCAGCAGCTTAGAATCGTCTGCTAACTATGGCTACACCTTC. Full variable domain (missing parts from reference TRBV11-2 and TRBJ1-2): EAGVAQSPRYKIIEKRQSVAFWCNPISGHATLYWYQQILGQGPKLLIQFQNNGVVDDSQLPKDRFSAERLKGVDSTLKIQPAKLEDSAVYLCASSLESSANYGYTFGSGTRLTVV.

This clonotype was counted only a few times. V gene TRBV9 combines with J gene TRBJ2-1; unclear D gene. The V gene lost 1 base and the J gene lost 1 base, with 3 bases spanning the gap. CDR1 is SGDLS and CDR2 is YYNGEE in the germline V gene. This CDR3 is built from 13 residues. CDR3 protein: CASSVQSYNEQFF. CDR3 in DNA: TGTGCCAGCAGCGTACAATCCTACAATGAGCAGTTCTTC. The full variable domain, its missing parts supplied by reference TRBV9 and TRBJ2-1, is DSGVTQTPKHLITATGQRVTLRCSPRSGDLSVYWYQQSLDQGLQFLIQYYNGEERAKGNILERFSAQQFPDLHSELNLSSLELGDSALYFCASSVQSYNEQFFGPGTRLTVL.

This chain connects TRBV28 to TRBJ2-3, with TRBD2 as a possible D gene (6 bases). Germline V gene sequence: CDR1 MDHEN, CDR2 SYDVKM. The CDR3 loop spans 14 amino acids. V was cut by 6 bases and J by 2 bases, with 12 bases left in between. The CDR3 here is CASRGRLHTDTQYF. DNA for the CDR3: TGTGCCAGCAGGGGGAGGCTCCACACAGATACGCAGTATTTT.

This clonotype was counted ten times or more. Written as DNA, the CDR3 is TGTGCCAGCAGCAGGGGTTGGACTAGCGGAGCATACAATGAGCAGTTCTTC. It codes for CASSRGWTSGAYNEQFF. The rearrangement links TRBV11-2 to TRBJ2-1; 10 bases fit TRBD2. With V trimmed by 5 bases and J by 4 bases, 11 bases remained unmatched. The CDR3 spans 17 residues. Germline V gene lookup returns CDR1 SGHAT and CDR2 FQNNGV.

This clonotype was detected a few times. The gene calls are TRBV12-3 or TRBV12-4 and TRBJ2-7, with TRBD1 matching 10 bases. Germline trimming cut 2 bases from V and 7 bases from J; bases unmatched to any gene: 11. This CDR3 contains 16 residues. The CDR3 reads CASSLYLGQGRGEQYF. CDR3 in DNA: TGTGCCAGCAGTTTATACTTGGGACAGGGGCGAGGGGAGCAGTACTTC.

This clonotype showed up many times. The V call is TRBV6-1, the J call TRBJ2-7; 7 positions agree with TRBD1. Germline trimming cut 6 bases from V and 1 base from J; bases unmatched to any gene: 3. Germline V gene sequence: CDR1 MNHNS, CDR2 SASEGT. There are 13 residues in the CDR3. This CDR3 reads CASRKGQSYEQYF. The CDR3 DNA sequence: TGTGCCAGCAGAAAGGGACAGTCCTACGAGCAGTACTTC.

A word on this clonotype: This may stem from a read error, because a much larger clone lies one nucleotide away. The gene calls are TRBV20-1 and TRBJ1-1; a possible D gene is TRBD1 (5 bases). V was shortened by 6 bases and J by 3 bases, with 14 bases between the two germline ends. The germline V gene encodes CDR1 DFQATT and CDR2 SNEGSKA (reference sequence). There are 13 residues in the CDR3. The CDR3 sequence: CSAGWGSDTEAFF. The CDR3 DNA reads TGCAGTGCCGGGTGGGGGAGTGACACTGAAGCTTTCTTT.

DNA of the CDR3: TGTGCCAGCAGCGGTAGCGGGAGGGCCTCGTACAATGAGCAGTTCTTC. Protein: CASSGSGRASYNEQFF. This chain links TRBV27 with TRBJ2-1, with 11 bases aligning to TRBD2. CDR3 length: 16 residues. Germline V gene sequence: CDR1 MNHEY, CDR2 SMNVEV (reference sequence). The J segment lost 4 bases and the V segment lost 6 bases, leaving 8 bases of the junction unmatched.

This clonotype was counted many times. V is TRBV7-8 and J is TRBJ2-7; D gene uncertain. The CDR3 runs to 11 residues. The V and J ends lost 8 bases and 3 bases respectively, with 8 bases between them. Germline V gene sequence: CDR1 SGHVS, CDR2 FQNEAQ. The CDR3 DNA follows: TGTGCCAGCCTGATGGGCTACGAGCAGTACTTC. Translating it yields CASLMGYEQYF.

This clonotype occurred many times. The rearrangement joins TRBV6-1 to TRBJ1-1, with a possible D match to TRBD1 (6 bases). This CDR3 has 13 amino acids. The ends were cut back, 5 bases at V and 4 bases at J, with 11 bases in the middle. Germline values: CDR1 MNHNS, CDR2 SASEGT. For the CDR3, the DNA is TGTGCCAGCAGTTACAGGGCAGGCACTGAAGCTTTCTTT. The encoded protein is CASSYRAGTEAFF.

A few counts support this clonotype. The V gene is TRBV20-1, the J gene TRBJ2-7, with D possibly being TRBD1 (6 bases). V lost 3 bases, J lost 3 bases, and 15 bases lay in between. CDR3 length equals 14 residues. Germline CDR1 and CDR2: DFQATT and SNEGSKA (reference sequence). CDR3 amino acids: CSARGQDPVYEQYF. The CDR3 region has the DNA TGCAGTGCTAGGGGACAAGACCCTGTCTACGAGCAGTACTTC.

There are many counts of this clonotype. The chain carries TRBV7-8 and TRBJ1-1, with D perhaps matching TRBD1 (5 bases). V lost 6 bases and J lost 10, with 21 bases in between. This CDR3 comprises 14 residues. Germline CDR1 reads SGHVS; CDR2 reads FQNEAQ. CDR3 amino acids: CASSLMGGDSRAFF. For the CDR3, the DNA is TGTGCCAGCAGTCTGATGGGAGGGGACTCGCGAGCTTTCTTT.

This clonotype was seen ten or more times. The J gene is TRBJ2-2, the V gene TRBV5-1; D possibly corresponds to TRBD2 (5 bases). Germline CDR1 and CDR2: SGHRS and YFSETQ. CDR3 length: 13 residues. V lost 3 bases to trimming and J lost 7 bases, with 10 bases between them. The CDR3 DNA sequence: TGCGCCAGCAGCTCTGAGCGGTTCGGGGAGCTGTTTTTT. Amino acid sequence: CASSSERFGELFF.

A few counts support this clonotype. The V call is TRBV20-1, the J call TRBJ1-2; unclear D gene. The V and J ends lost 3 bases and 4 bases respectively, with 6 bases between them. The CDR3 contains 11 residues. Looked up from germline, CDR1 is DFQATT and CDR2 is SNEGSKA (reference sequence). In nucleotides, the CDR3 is TGCAGTGCTAGTGCTGGCTATGGCTACACCTTC. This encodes CSASAGYGYTF.

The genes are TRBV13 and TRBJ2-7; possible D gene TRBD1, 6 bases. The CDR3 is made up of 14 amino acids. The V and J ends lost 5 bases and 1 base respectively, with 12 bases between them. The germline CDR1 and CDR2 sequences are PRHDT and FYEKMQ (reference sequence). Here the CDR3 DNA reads TGTGCCAGCAGCGCCCGACAGGATTCCTACGAGCAGTACTTC. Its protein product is CASSARQDSYEQYF.

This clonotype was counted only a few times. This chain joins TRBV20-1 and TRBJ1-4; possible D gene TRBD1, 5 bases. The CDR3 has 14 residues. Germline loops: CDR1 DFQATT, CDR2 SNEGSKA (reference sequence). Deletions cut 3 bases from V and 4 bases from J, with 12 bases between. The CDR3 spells CSASVPGINEKLFF. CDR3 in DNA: TGCAGTGCTAGTGTTCCAGGGATTAATGAAAAACTGTTTTTT.

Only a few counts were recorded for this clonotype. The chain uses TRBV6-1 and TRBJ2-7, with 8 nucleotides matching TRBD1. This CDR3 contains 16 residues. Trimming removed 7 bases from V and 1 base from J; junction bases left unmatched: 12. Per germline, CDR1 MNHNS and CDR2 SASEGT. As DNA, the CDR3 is TGTGCCAGCACCATCAGGACAGGGCAAGGGTCCTACGAGCAGTACTTC. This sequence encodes CASTIRTGQGSYEQYF.